Each of the 25 T cell receptor beta chains below was sequenced from the same sample in a study of OX40 agonist ivuxolimab in advanced cancers. Clones were sequenced by immunoSEQ multiplex PCR, and TCRdb holds only the in-frame ones, with some missing. The sample includes about 72,000 clones, over 70% of them seen just once. Sequencing used CD4+ or CD8+ T cells sorted from blood, obtained in a trial of the OX40 agonist ivuxolimab. All receptors derive from an adult with an advanced solid tumor such as melanoma, head and neck, liver or kidney cancer.

The sample holds a few counts of this clone. The chain combines TRBV4-1 with TRBJ1-1, with no clear D. In germline, CDR1 is MGHRA, CDR2 YSYEKL. The CDR3 has 11 amino acids. The V and J ends lost 7 bases and 4 bases respectively, with 7 bases between them. The CDR3 reads CASTKGTEAFF. CDR3 DNA sequence: TGCGCCAGCACGAAGGGCACTGAAGCTTTCTTT.

This sequence joins TRBV5-4 and TRBJ2-7; D could derive from TRBD1 or TRBD2 (5 bases each). CDR1 is SGHNT, CDR2 YYREEE, per germline (reference sequence). Trimming stripped 0 bases from V and 3 bases from J, with 10 bases between. The CDR3 contains 14 residues. This chain's CDR3 is CASSLGGAGYEQYF. The CDR3 nucleotides are TGTGCCAGCAGCTTGGGAGGGGCCGGCTACGAGCAGTACTTC.

The chain uses TRBV19 and TRBJ1-2; D unclear. The CDR3 contains 12 residues. Germline V gene data show CDR1 as LNHDA and CDR2 as SQIVND (reference sequence). V shed 4 bases and J shed 4 bases, with 7 bases lying between them. The CDR3 reads CASSRGFYGYTF. The CDR3 coding sequence is TGTGCCAGTAGTAGGGGTTTCTATGGCTACACCTTC.

The chain employs TRBV30 and TRBJ2-7, with a tentative D call TRBD2 (7 bases). The V gene lost 2 bases and the J gene lost 2 bases, with 13 bases spanning the gap. CDR3 length: 14 amino acids. Germline lookup yields CDR1 GTSNPN and CDR2 SVGIG (reference sequence). CDR3 region: CAWSHGGRPYEQYF. The CDR3, as DNA: TGTGCCTGGAGTCACGGGGGGCGCCCCTACGAGCAGTACTTC.

This chain connects TRBV5-6 to TRBJ1-3; D is undetermined. The CDR3 is 14 residues long. CDR1 is SGHDT and CDR2 is YYEEEE in the germline V gene. Trimming left V 6 bases short and J 4 bases short, with 14 bases between. The CDR3 DNA sequence: TGTGCCAGCAACACTCGACCCTTCGGAAACACCATATATTTT. This codes for CASNTRPFGNTIYF.

The table lists this clone with a count of one. This rearrangement joins TRBV4-1 to TRBJ1-1, with unresolved D. The V end was cut by 2 bases, the J end by 1 base, with 5 bases between. The CDR3 is 13 amino acids. Germline CDR1 reads MGHRA; CDR2 reads YSYEKL. The CDR3 spells CASSQLGNTEAFF. The CDR3 DNA follows: TGCGCCAGCAGCCAACTGGGGAACACTGAAGCTTTCTTT.

V gene TRBV27 combines with J gene TRBJ2-1, with D tentatively TRBD1 (6 bases). CDR1 is MNHEY and CDR2 is SMNVEV in the germline V gene (reference sequence). The CDR3 is 14 amino acids. V was shortened by 6 bases and J by 7 bases, with 16 bases between the two germline ends. The CDR3, as DNA: TGTGCCAGCAGCGCACAACAGGGTCGGAATGAGCAGTTCTTC. Amino acids: CASSAQQGRNEQFF.

CDR3 protein: CASSYSGTGRDEQYF. CDR3 coding DNA: TGTGCCAGCAGTTACTCAGGGACAGGGAGGGACGAGCAGTACTTC. The chain links TRBV6-6 to TRBJ2-7; 9 nucleotides align to TRBD1. This CDR3 has 15 amino acids. Germline CDR1 MNHNY, CDR2 SVGAGI (reference sequence). J lost 5 bases, V lost 0 bases, and 5 bases had no gene match.

This chain uses TRBV9 with TRBJ2-3; 13 bases agree with TRBD2. Trimming removed 4 bases from V and 7 bases from J; junction bases left unmatched: 9. The CDR3 spans 16 residues. From germline, CDR1 is SGDLS and CDR2 YYNGEE. In DNA form, the CDR3 reads TGTGCCAGCAGCCCACCGGGACTAGCGGGATCGAATACGCAGTATTTT. Translation: CASSPPGLAGSNTQYF.

This clone has a single count. The chain carries TRBV5-1 and TRBJ2-3; 8 bases map to TRBD1. V was clipped by 0 bases and J by 9 bases; unmatched bases: 6. The CDR3 has 14 residues. From germline, CDR1 is SGHRS and CDR2 YFSETQ. In DNA, the CDR3 is TGCGCCAGCAGCTTGGAGCGACAGGGGTTAACGCAGTATTTT. Protein product: CASSLERQGLTQYF. Full variable domain (outside the CDR3, taken from reference TRBV5-1 and TRBJ2-3): KAGVTQTPRYLIKTRGQQVTLSCSPISGHRSVSWYQQTPGQGLQFLFEYFSETQRNKGNFPGRFSGRQFSNSRSEMNVSTLELGDSALYLCASSLERQGLTQYFGPGTRLTVL.

The table lists this clone with a few counts. This sequence joins TRBV19 and TRBJ1-5, with D unclear. This CDR3 contains 13 residues. The V end lost 6 bases, the J end lost 3 bases, and 9 bases lay between the germline ends. Germline-derived CDR1 and CDR2 are LNHDA and SQIVND (reference sequence). The CDR3: CASSKSVNQPQHF. The CDR3 coding sequence is TGTGCCAGTAGCAAAAGTGTCAATCAGCCCCAGCATTTT.

The V call is TRBV18, the J call TRBJ1-5; D might be TRBD1 (5 bases). V dropped 3 bases and J dropped 7 bases, with 10 bases sitting between them. CDR3 length: 13 amino acids. CDR1 is KGHSH, CDR2 LQKENI, per germline. CDR3: CASSPPGEQPQHF. The CDR3 coding sequence is TGTGCCAGCTCACCCCCGGGGGAGCAGCCCCAGCATTTT.

This clone has more than one count but fewer than ten. The V and J genes are TRBV7-9 and TRBJ1-1; the D is unclear. Trimming took off 2 bases at V and 1 base at J, with 17 bases between the two ends. Germline assignment: CDR1 SEHNR and CDR2 FQNEAQ (reference sequence). The CDR3 has 17 residues. Written as DNA, the CDR3 is TGTGCCAGCAGCTTACGGGGTCGCGGCGACTCGAACACTGAAGCTTTCTTT. Its protein product is CASSLRGRGDSNTEAFF.

The rearrangement joins TRBV19 to TRBJ1-2; no firm D call. V dropped 6 bases and J dropped 4 bases, with 24 bases sitting between them. The length of the CDR3 is 17 residues. In germline, CDR1 is LNHDA, CDR2 SQIVND (reference sequence). This chain's CDR3 is CASRNLPDGRTLYGYTF. The CDR3 nucleotides are TGTGCCAGTAGAAATCTCCCTGACGGACGGACCCTCTATGGCTACACCTTC.

The chain recombines TRBV19 with TRBJ2-2, with no clear D. The CDR3 spans 13 residues. Deletions cut 3 bases from V and 5 bases from J, with 7 bases between. From germline, CDR1 is LNHDA and CDR2 SQIVND (reference sequence). CDR3 DNA: TGTGCCAGTAGTATCATGGGGACCGGGGAGCTGTTTTTT. It codes for CASSIMGTGELFF.

The chain uses TRBV4-2 and TRBJ1-1, with unresolved D. This CDR3 comprises 16 residues. V was clipped by 2 bases and J by 0 bases, with 13 bases between them. Germline lookup yields CDR1 LGHNA and CDR2 YNFKEQ. CDR3: CASSQPATHVNTEAFF. DNA of the CDR3: TGTGCCAGCAGCCAACCCGCGACACACGTGAACACTGAAGCTTTCTTT.

The chain combines TRBV7-6 with TRBJ1-1; no definite D call. Per germline, CDR1 SGHVS and CDR2 FNYEAQ. This CDR3 region has 13 residues. V lost 1 base and J lost 5, with 8 bases in between. CDR3 in amino acids: CASSLGTQTEAFF. In DNA form, the CDR3 reads TGTGCCAGCAGCTTAGGGACTCAGACTGAAGCTTTCTTT.

This clone was detected only once. The chain couples TRBV5-6 to TRBJ2-7, with no clear D. This CDR3 is 14 amino acids long. The germline V gene encodes CDR1 SGHDT and CDR2 YYEEEE. V was pared by 0 bases and J by 2 bases, with 9 bases between. The CDR3 protein is CASSLVQRAYEQYF. The CDR3 DNA follows: TGTGCCAGCAGCTTGGTGCAACGCGCCTACGAGCAGTACTTC. Filled out from reference TRBV5-6 and TRBJ2-7, the complete variable domain reads DAGVTQSPTHLIKTRGQQVTLRCSPKSGHDTVSWYQQALGQGPQFIFQYYEEEERQRGNFPDRFSGHQFPNYSSELNVNALLLGDSALYLCASSLVQRAYEQYFGPGTRLTVT.

This clone was seen more than once but under ten times. The chain joins TRBV2 to TRBJ1-5, with D unclear. This CDR3 contains 13 residues. Trimming shortened V by 8 bases and J by 1 base, and 9 bases separated the two germline ends. Germline lookup yields CDR1 SNHLY and CDR2 FYNNEI. The CDR3 is CASCIQSNQPQHF. As DNA, the CDR3 is TGTGCCAGCTGTATCCAGAGCAATCAGCCCCAGCATTTT.

The chain uses TRBV7-9 and TRBJ1-6; TRBD1 matches at 7 bases. The CDR3 loop spans 15 amino acids. V lost 5 bases to trimming and J lost 8 bases; unmatched junction nucleotides: 9. The germline V gene has CDR1 SEHNR and CDR2 FQNEAQ (reference sequence). The CDR3 region is CASSPPGQRDSPLHF. In DNA, the CDR3 is TGTGCCAGCAGCCCACCGGGACAGAGGGATTCACCCCTCCACTTT.

V usage is TRBV6-4 and J usage is TRBJ1-4; D is unclear. The CDR3 loop spans 12 amino acids. The ends were cut back, 6 bases at V and 3 bases at J, with 5 bases in the middle. Germline CDR1 and CDR2: MRHNA and SNTAGT. In DNA, the CDR3 is TGTGCCAGCAGGGGGTCTAATGAAAAACTGTTTTTT. It translates to CASRGSNEKLFF.

The chain uses TRBV18 and TRBJ1-6, with D tentatively TRBD1 (5 bases). CDR1 KGHSH and CDR2 LQKENI come from the germline V gene. Trimming took 2 bases from V and 7 from J, leaving 12 bases between them. This CDR3 spans 15 amino acids. The CDR3 loop reads CASSPRGDWNSPLHF. CDR3 sequence (DNA): TGTGCCAGCTCACCAAGGGGAGATTGGAATTCACCCCTCCACTTT.

This clone was observed a single time. The V call is TRBV6-1, the J call TRBJ1-6; TRBD1 might be the D (5 bases). Trimming shortened V by 0 bases and J by 2 bases, and 17 bases separated the two germline ends. CDR1 is MNHNS, CDR2 SASEGT, per germline. This CDR3 comprises 19 residues. CDR3 sequence reads: CASSEAQASLSPYNSPLHF. The CDR3 DNA sequence: TGTGCCAGCAGTGAAGCACAGGCCAGCCTAAGTCCCTATAATTCACCCCTCCACTTT.

This rearrangement joins TRBV30 to TRBJ2-1, with D perhaps matching TRBD1 (6 bases). Germline V gene lookup returns CDR1 GTSNPN and CDR2 SVGIG (reference sequence). Trimming cost V 3 bases and J 1 base, with 13 bases left between them. The CDR3 has 15 amino acids. The CDR3 region has the DNA TGTGCCTGGAGAGGAGTAGGGGGTTCCTACAATGAGCAGTTCTTC. It translates to CAWRGVGGSYNEQFF.

V is TRBV6-6 and J is TRBJ2-1; 9 bases align to TRBD1. The trim removed 5 bases at V and 10 bases at J, leaving 15 bases unmatched. The CDR3 consists of 16 residues. Looked up from germline, CDR1 is MNHNY and CDR2 is SVGAGI (reference sequence). As DNA, the CDR3 is TGTGCCAGCAGTCGTACTGGGGGGACAGGGCCGGTGGAGCAGTTCTTC. Translated, it gives CASSRTGGTGPVEQFF.